This T cell receptor beta chain emerged from a study of blood T cell repertoires in COVID-19. Per the original methods: Amplifying reference gene primers gave estimates of nucleated cell counts. The data were produced by immunoSEQ multiplex PCR, yet TCRdb's version contains in-frame clones alone and is incomplete. The V and J calls and clone size come from that table; D and trimming were worked out from the DNA. In the table there are 250,000 to 350,000 clones, about nine tenths of which are singletons. With 1 base clipped from V and 6 bases from J, the junction kept 5 bases outside the gene matches. This CDR3 region has 15 residues. The germline V gene has CDR1 SEHNR and CDR2 FQNEAQ (reference sequence).

The sequence was collected from a woman in her thirties or forties who had recovered from COVID-19. Sample: peripheral blood. The gene calls are TRBV7-9 and TRBJ2-3, with 9 nucleotides matching TRBD2. This CDR3 is CASSLVLAGRDTQYF. The CDR3 DNA is TGTGCCAGCAGCTTAGTCCTAGCGGGACGGGATACGCAGTATTTT.